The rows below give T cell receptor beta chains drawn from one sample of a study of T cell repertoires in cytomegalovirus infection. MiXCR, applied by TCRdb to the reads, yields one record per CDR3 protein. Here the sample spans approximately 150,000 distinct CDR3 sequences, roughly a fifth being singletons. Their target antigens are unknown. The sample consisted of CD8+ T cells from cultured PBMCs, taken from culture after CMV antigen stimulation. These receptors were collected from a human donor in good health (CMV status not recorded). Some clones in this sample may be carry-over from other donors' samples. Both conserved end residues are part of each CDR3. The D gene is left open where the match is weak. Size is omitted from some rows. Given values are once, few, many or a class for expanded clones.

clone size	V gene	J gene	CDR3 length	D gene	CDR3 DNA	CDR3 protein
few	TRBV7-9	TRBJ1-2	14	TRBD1	TGTGCCAGCAGCCGCGGACAGGGTGACTATGGCTACACCTTC	CASSRGQGDYGYTF
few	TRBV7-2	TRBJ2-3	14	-	TGTGCCAGCAGCCCCCGGGGGGCCATCCGATCGCAGTATTTT	CASSPRGAIRSQYF
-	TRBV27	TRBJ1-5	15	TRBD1	TGTGCCAGCAGTGACAGGGGAGTTTTCAATCAGCCCCAGCATTTT	CASSDRGVFNQPQHF
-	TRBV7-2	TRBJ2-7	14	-	TGTGCCAGCAGCTTAGTGGGTAGGGTCCACGAGCAGTACTTC	CASSLVGRVHEQYF
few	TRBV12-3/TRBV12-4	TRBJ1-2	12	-	TGTGCCAGCAGCTGGGACCCAAATGGCTACACCTTC	CASSWDPNGYTF
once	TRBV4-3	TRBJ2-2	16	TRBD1	TGCGCCAGCAGCCAAGATGGGCAGGGGGTAACCGGGGAGCTGTTTTTT	CASSQDGQGVTGELFF
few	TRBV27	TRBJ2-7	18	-	TGTGCCAGCAGTTTATCCCAGGATATCAGGACAGCCGGCCACGAGCAGTACTTC	CASSLSQDIRTAGHEQYF
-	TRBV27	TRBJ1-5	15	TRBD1	TGTGCCAGCAGTCCCAGGGGGCGGACGAATCAGCCCCAGCATTTT	CASSPRGRTNQPQHF
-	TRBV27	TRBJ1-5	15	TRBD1	TGTGCCAGCAGCTTACAGGGGGATAGCAATCAGCCCCAGCATTTT	CASSLQGDSNQPQHF
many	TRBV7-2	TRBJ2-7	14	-	TGTGCCAGCAGCGAGTGGGACGGCTCCTACGAGCAGTACTTC	CASSEWDGSYEQYF
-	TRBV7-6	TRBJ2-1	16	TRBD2	TGTGCCAGCAGCTTAACGACTAGCGGGGGGGGTAATGAGCAGTTCTTC	CASSLTTSGGGNEQFF
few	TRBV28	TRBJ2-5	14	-	TGTGCCAGCATGGAGAGGGTAGCGGTAGAGACCCAGTACTTC	CASMERVAVETQYF
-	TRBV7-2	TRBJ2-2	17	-	TGTGCCAGCAGTCCTTTTCTGCCGGGACACCCCACCGGGGAGCTGTTTTTT	CASSPFLPGHPTGELFF
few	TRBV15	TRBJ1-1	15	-	TGTGCCACCAGCAGATATGAAGGGCGCAACACTGAAGCTTTCTTT	CATSRYEGRNTEAFF
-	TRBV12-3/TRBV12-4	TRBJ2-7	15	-	TGTGCCAGCACCCAGACGGGGGCGAATAATAACGAGCAGTACTTC	CASTQTGANNNEQYF
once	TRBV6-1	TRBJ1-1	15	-	TGTGCCAGCAAAGAGATGGGGTACATGAACACTGAAGCTTTCTTT	CASKEMGYMNTEAFF
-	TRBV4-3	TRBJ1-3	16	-	TGCGCCAGCAGCCAAGACAGGGGACCCTCTGGAAACACCATATATTTT	CASSQDRGPSGNTIYF
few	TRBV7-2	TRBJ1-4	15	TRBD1	TGTGCCAGCAGCACTTTGGACAGGCCTGAAGAAAAACTGTTTTTT	CASSTLDRPEEKLFF
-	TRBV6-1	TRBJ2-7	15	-	TGTGCCAGCAGGTCGACCACGACAGGGAGGTACGAGCAGTACTTC	CASRSTTTGRYEQYF
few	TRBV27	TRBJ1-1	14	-	TGTGCCAGCAGGAAATCCTCCGGGAACAGGGAAGCTTTCTTT	CASRKSSGNREAFF
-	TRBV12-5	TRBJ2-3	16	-	TGTGCTAGTGGTTTCCGGGACATACTCGCGGGAGATACGCAGTATTTT	CASGFRDILAGDTQYF
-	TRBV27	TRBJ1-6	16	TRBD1	TGTGCCAGCAGTTTGCCAGGGACAGGGCAGAATTCACCCCTCCACTTT	CASSLPGTGQNSPLHF
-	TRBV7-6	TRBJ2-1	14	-	TGTGCCAGCAGCTTCAGGGGATCCTACAATGAGCAGTTCTTC	CASSFRGSYNEQFF
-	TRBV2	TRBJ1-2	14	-	TGTGCCAGCAGTGGGGTAGTCCCAGGGTTCGGCTACACCTTC	CASSGVVPGFGYTF
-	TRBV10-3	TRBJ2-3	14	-	TGTGCCGGACAGGGCGGGGGAAGCACAGATACGCAGTATTTT	CAGQGGGSTDTQYF
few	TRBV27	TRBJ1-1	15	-	TGTGCCAGCAGTTTAGACGGGGGACAGAACACTGAAGCTTTCTTT	CASSLDGGQNTEAFF
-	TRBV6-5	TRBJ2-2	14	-	TGTGCCAGCAGTTATGTTGGGCCGTCCGGGGAGCTGTTTTTT	CASSYVGPSGELFF
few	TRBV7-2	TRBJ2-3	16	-	TGTGCCAGCAGCTTACTTGACTTGGTAGGGACAGATACGCAGTATTTT	CASSLLDLVGTDTQYF